A selection of T cell receptor beta chains follows, all from one sample in a study of T cell changes during pregnancy in multiple sclerosis. TCRdb's table, derived via immunoSEQ multiplex PCR, lists solely in-frame clones and lacks some. The repertoire holds about 70,000 clones, with around 94% as singletons. This sample comprised peripheral blood, obtained in the third trimester of pregnancy. The receptor set was obtained from a female donor with multiple sclerosis, enrolled in a pregnancy study. The CDR3 runs from the conserved cysteine through the conserved F or W. A D gene is named only where the DNA matches it firmly. Where a row states a size, it is once, few, many or the class of an expanded clone; other rows omit it.

D: -; V: TRBV10-3; length: 14; size: -; J: TRBJ1-5; CDR3: CAIRITDSNQPQHF; DNA: TGTGCCATCAGGATCACAGATAGCAATCAGCCCCAGCATTTT
D: -; V: TRBV19; length: 12; size: -; J: TRBJ2-1; CDR3: CASMSPYNEQFF; DNA: TGTGCCAGTATGAGTCCTTACAATGAGCAGTTCTTC
D: -; V: TRBV6-5; length: 14; size: -; J: TRBJ1-1; CDR3: CASSPPGGGTEAFF; DNA: TGTGCCAGCAGTCCCCCGGGGGGAGGCACTGAAGCTTTCTTT
D: -; V: TRBV6-1; length: 13; size: -; J: TRBJ1-5; CDR3: CASSQAGSQPQHF; DNA: TGTGCCAGCAGTCAGGCGGGGAGTCAGCCCCAGCATTTT
D: TRBD1; V: TRBV18; length: 16; size: -; J: TRBJ2-2; CDR3: CASSSPGQARTGELFF; DNA: TGTGCCAGCTCATCCCCGGGACAGGCGAGGACCGGGGAGCTGTTTTTT
D: TRBD1; V: TRBV18; length: 16; size: -; J: TRBJ1-3; CDR3: CASSPQGAFSGNTIYF; DNA: TGTGCCAGCTCACCACAGGGGGCTTTCTCTGGAAACACCATATATTTT
D: TRBD2; V: TRBV9; length: 15; size: -; J: TRBJ2-2; CDR3: CASSVAGTSAGELFF; DNA: TGTGCCAGCAGCGTAGCAGGGACTAGCGCCGGGGAGCTGTTTTTT
D: -; V: TRBV11-2; length: 14; size: -; J: TRBJ1-5; CDR3: CASSLGTANQPQHF; DNA: TGTGCCAGCAGCTTAGGGACAGCAAATCAGCCCCAGCATTTT
D: -; V: TRBV28; length: 17; size: -; J: TRBJ1-6; CDR3: CASSFPTVTLGNSPLHF; DNA: TGTGCCAGCAGTTTCCCGACAGTGACCCTGGGAAATTCACCCCTCCACTTT
D: -; V: TRBV5-1; length: 16; size: -; J: TRBJ1-1; CDR3: CASSPSFGGRNTEAFF; DNA: TGCGCCAGCAGCCCCTCATTCGGGGGGAGGAACACTGAAGCTTTCTTT
D: TRBD1; V: TRBV6-6; length: 16; size: -; J: TRBJ2-3; CDR3: CASSYESRTGDDTQYF; DNA: TGTGCCAGCAGTTACGAAAGTCGGACAGGGGACGATACGCAGTATTTT
D: -; V: TRBV27; length: 15; size: -; J: TRBJ1-1; CDR3: CASTPMDRKNTEAFF; DNA: TGTGCCAGCACCCCTATGGACAGAAAGAACACTGAAGCTTTCTTT
D: TRBD1; V: TRBV10-3; length: 16; size: -; J: TRBJ1-2; CDR3: CAISAQQGARYYGYTF; DNA: TGTGCCATCAGTGCACAACAGGGGGCGAGATACTATGGCTACACCTTC
D: TRBD1; V: TRBV2; length: 14; size: -; J: TRBJ2-7; CDR3: CASKRDRGLYEQYF; DNA: TGTGCCAGCAAAAGGGACAGGGGATTGTACGAGCAGTACTTC
D: TRBD2; V: TRBV27; length: 16; size: -; J: TRBJ2-5; CDR3: CASSPTSGGARETQYF; DNA: TGTGCCAGCAGTCCGACTAGCGGGGGGGCGCGGGAGACCCAGTACTTC
D: TRBD1; V: TRBV2; length: 15; size: -; J: TRBJ1-3; CDR3: CASAPEQGVGNTIYF; DNA: TGTGCCAGCGCACCTGAACAGGGGGTAGGAAACACCATATATTTT
D: -; V: TRBV6-1; length: 15; size: -; J: TRBJ1-3; CDR3: CASMGRDRFGNTIYF; DNA: TGTGCCAGTATGGGGAGGGACCGGTTCGGAAACACCATATATTTT
D: TRBD2; V: TRBV7-3; length: 16; size: -; J: TRBJ2-4; CDR3: CASSLGGGGAKNIQYF; DNA: TGTGCCAGCAGCTTAGGAGGCGGGGGAGCCAAAAACATTCAGTACTTC
D: TRBD1; V: TRBV7-8; length: 16; size: once; J: TRBJ2-7; CDR3: CASSPSGQGVDDEQYF; DNA: TGTGCCAGCAGCCCCTCAGGACAGGGGGTTGACGACGAGCAGTACTTC
D: -; V: TRBV13; length: 16; size: -; J: TRBJ1-3; CDR3: CASSLGRGAYGNTIYF; DNA: TGTGCCAGCAGCTTAGGCAGGGGCGCTTACGGAAACACCATATATTTT
D: -; V: TRBV2; length: 15; size: -; J: TRBJ2-2; CDR3: CASSGQFRGTGELFF; DNA: TGTGCCAGCAGTGGACAGTTTAGGGGGACCGGGGAGCTGTTTTTT
D: -; V: TRBV6-1; length: 13; size: -; J: TRBJ1-1; CDR3: CASSEDRRQPAFF; DNA: TGTGCCAGCAGTGAAGACAGGCGCCAGCCAGCTTTCTTT
D: -; V: TRBV2; length: 15; size: -; J: TRBJ1-4; CDR3: CASSDSPVKNEKLFF; DNA: TGTGCCAGCAGTGATTCCCCGGTGAAGAATGAAAAACTGTTTTTT
D: -; V: TRBV5-6; length: 12; size: -; J: TRBJ2-7; CDR3: CASSGQSYEQYF; DNA: TGTGCCAGCAGCGGGCAGTCCTACGAGCAGTACTTC
D: -; V: TRBV7-9; length: 15; size: -; J: TRBJ2-5; CDR3: CASTYGQGWQETQYF; DNA: TGTGCCAGCACCTACGGGCAGGGTTGGCAAGAGACCCAGTACTTC
D: -; V: TRBV5-6; length: 15; size: -; J: TRBJ2-3; CDR3: CASSWRGRGTDTQYF; DNA: TGTGCCAGCAGCTGGCGGGGACGGGGAACAGATACGCAGTATTTT
D: -; V: TRBV7-2; length: 11; size: -; J: TRBJ1-4; CDR3: CASTANEKLFF; DNA: TGTGCCAGCACGGCTAATGAAAAACTGTTTTTT
D: -; V: TRBV29-1; length: 10; size: -; J: TRBJ1-2; CDR3: CSVDRDGYTF; DNA: TGCAGCGTTGACAGGGATGGCTACACCTTC
D: -; V: TRBV4-2; length: 12; size: -; J: TRBJ1-2; CDR3: CASSQDGHGYTF; DNA: TGTGCCAGCAGCCAAGATGGGCACGGCTACACCTTC
D: TRBD1; V: TRBV11-2; length: 15; size: -; J: TRBJ1-1; CDR3: CASSNRGTGRTEAFF; DNA: TGTGCCAGCAGCAACCGAGGGACAGGGAGGACTGAAGCTTTCTTT
D: -; V: TRBV5-1; length: 17; size: -; J: TRBJ2-2; CDR3: CASSPHQGVAGTGELFF; DNA: TGCGCCAGCAGCCCCCATCAAGGGGTCGCCGGCACCGGGGAGCTGTTTTTT
D: -; V: TRBV29-1; length: 10; size: once; J: TRBJ1-2; CDR3: CSVYSDGYTF; DNA: TGCAGCGTCTACTCGGATGGCTACACCTTC